A single sample is the source of the 16 T cell receptor beta chains below, sequenced in a study of blood T cell repertoires in COVID-19. The protocol was immunoSEQ multiplex PCR, while the TCRdb copy is restricted to in-frame clones and leaves out a portion. Seen here are about 190,000 clones, just under 80% observed once, and the top ten hold 2.5% to 3.5%. Sequencing was carried out using peripheral blood. The receptors derive from an elderly woman with active or convalescent COVID-19.

The V call is TRBV6-6, the J call TRBJ1-6; D unresolved. V was clipped by 10 bases and J by 3 bases, with 13 bases between them. The CDR3 has 14 residues. Germline CDR1 MNHNY, CDR2 SVGAGI (reference sequence). The CDR3 bases are TGTGCCAACGGTAGGGAGGGCTATAATTCACCCCTCCACTTT. Translating gives CANGREGYNSPLHF.

The chain links TRBV11-2 to TRBJ1-2, with 7 bases lining up with TRBD1. V gave up 4 bases and J gave up 6 bases; unmatched junction bases: 5. Germline V CDR1 and CDR2: SGHAT, FQNNGV. The CDR3 runs to 13 residues. CDR3 sequence: CASSSDRMNGYTF. CDR3 DNA sequence: TGTGCCAGCAGCTCGGACAGGATGAATGGCTACACCTTC.

The rearrangement links TRBV2 to TRBJ2-5; D gene unclear. This CDR3 has 12 amino acids. V dropped 8 bases and J dropped 2 bases, with 9 bases sitting between them. Per germline, CDR1 SNHLY and CDR2 FYNNEI. The chain's CDR3 is CASGRMQETQYF. The CDR3 DNA is TGTGCCAGCGGCAGGATGCAAGAGACCCAGTACTTC. Full variable domain (outside the CDR3, taken from reference TRBV2 and TRBJ2-5): EPEVTQTPSHQVTQMGQEVILRCVPISNHLYFYWYRQILGQKVEFLVSFYNNEISEKSEIFDDQFSVERPDGSNFTLKIRSTKLEDSAMYFCASGRMQETQYFGPGTRLLVL.

This clone was found once. The rearrangement joins TRBV12-3 or TRBV12-4 to TRBJ2-7, with a weak D call TRBD2 (5 bases). CDR3 length: 12 amino acids. Trimming took 5 bases from V and 2 from J, leaving 7 bases between them. CDR3 amino acids: CASSPSTYEQYF. The DNA for the CDR3 is TGTGCCAGCAGTCCTAGCACCTACGAGCAGTACTTC.

The chain recombines TRBV2 with TRBJ2-5; tentatively, D is TRBD1 (5 bases). The V gene lost 6 bases and the J gene lost 2 bases, with 7 bases spanning the gap. This CDR3 has 12 amino acids. The germline CDR1 and CDR2 sequences are SNHLY and FYNNEI. CDR3 residues: CASRGEQETQYF. The CDR3 DNA reads as TGTGCCAGCAGAGGGGAACAAGAGACCCAGTACTTC.

This chain links TRBV3-1 (or the pseudogene TRBV3-2) with TRBJ2-7; TRBD2 agrees at 10 bases. This CDR3 has 14 amino acids. From germline, CDR1 is LGHDT and CDR2 YNNKEL (reference sequence). The V segment lost 1 base and the J segment 7 bases; nucleotides outside the gene matches: 4. The CDR3 protein is CASSQGLAGDEQYF. In nucleotides, the CDR3 is TGTGCCAGCAGCCAAGGGCTAGCGGGGGATGAGCAGTACTTC.

This sequence joins TRBV11-2 and TRBJ2-1; 10 bases are a match to TRBD2. Germline V gene data show CDR1 as SGHAT and CDR2 as FQNNGV. The CDR3 runs 15 residues. V lost 1 base, J lost 13 bases, and 10 bases stayed unmatched. The CDR3 DNA is TGTGCCAGCAGCTTAGCCCCGGGACTAGCGTATGTCCAGTTCTTC. This translates into CASSLAPGLAYVQFF.

This chain uses TRBV7-2 with TRBJ1-3; 7 bases are shared with TRBD1. The CDR3 runs 16 residues. J lost 4 bases, V lost 2 bases, and 8 bases had no gene match. Germline V gene sequence: CDR1 SGHTA, CDR2 FQGNSA. The CDR3 nucleotides read TGTGCCAGCAGCTTACGACAGGGATACCCCGGAAACACCATATATTTT. It specifies CASSLRQGYPGNTIYF. Full variable domain (rest looked up from reference TRBV7-2 and TRBJ1-3): GAGVSQSPSNKVTEKGKDVELRCDPISGHTALYWYRQSLGQGLEFLIYFQGNSAPDKSGLPSDRFSAERTGGSVSTLTIQRTQQEDSAVYLCASSLRQGYPGNTIYFGEGSWLTVV.

The chain uses TRBV27 and TRBJ1-6; maybe TRBD1 (5 bases). With 5 bases removed from V and 2 bases from J, the gap between germline ends came to 10 bases. The CDR3 runs 15 residues. CDR1 is MNHEY, CDR2 SMNVEV, per germline (reference sequence). CDR3 amino acids: CASSEDTPYNSPLHF. DNA of the CDR3: TGTGCCAGCAGTGAGGACACCCCCTATAATTCACCCCTCCACTTT.

This CDR3 is CASSRVGQGSSYEQYF. The CDR3 nucleotides read TGTGCCAGCTCACGCGTCGGTCAGGGCTCATCCTACGAGCAGTACTTC. This sequence joins TRBV18 and TRBJ2-7, with D tentatively TRBD1 (5 bases). CDR1 KGHSH and CDR2 LQKENI come from the germline V gene. This CDR3 spans 16 amino acids. Trimming cost V 4 bases and J 1 base, with 17 bases left between them.

The table lists this clone with a few counts. This sequence joins TRBV28 and TRBJ2-7; 7 positions match TRBD2. The CDR3 spans 12 residues. CDR1 and CDR2 (germline): MDHEN, SYDVKM. The ends lost 3 bases at V and 6 bases at J; junction bases unmatched: 2. As DNA, the CDR3 is TGTGCCAGCAGTTTCACGGGGGGCGAGCAGTACTTC. Translation gives CASSFTGGEQYF.

V is TRBV10-2 and J is TRBJ1-2; D ambiguous. The CDR3 spans 13 residues. Trimming stripped 6 bases from V and 0 bases from J, with 8 bases between. The germline gives CDR1 WSHSY, CDR2 SAAADI. The CDR3 nucleotides are TGCGCCAGCAGCCACGGGACTAACTATGGCTACACCTTC. Amino acids: CASSHGTNYGYTF.

The V and J genes are TRBV5-6 and TRBJ2-7; 10 nucleotides line up with TRBD1. This CDR3 has 16 amino acids. CDR1 and CDR2 from the germline V gene are SGHDT and YYEEEE. The trim removed 2 bases at V and 9 bases at J, leaving 14 bases unmatched. CDR3 residues: CASSLGHPGTGDLQYF. The CDR3 nucleotides read TGTGCCAGCAGCTTAGGGCATCCCGGGACAGGGGATTTGCAGTACTTC.

This chain joins TRBV28 and TRBJ2-2; D unresolved. The CDR3 length is 11 residues. Trimming removed 4 bases at V and 7 bases at J, with 4 bases between. From germline, CDR1 is MDHEN and CDR2 SYDVKM. CDR3 DNA: TGTGCCAGCAGTTCGGTCGGGGAGCTGTTTTTT. Its protein product is CASSSVGELFF.

The chain combines TRBV6-1 with TRBJ1-1; a possible D gene is TRBD1 (5 bases). The germline V and J ends were trimmed by 2 bases and 5 bases, with 15 bases remaining between them. CDR3 length: 15 residues. Germline loops: CDR1 MNHNS, CDR2 SASEGT. This CDR3 is CASSEQGSVVTEAFF. Written as DNA, the CDR3 is TGTGCCAGCAGTGAACAGGGCAGTGTAGTTACTGAAGCTTTCTTT.

The J gene is TRBJ2-6, the V gene TRBV28; a weak D match, TRBD1 (6 bases). CDR3 length: 17 amino acids. Looked up from germline, CDR1 is MDHEN and CDR2 is SYDVKM. V lost 5 bases to trimming and J lost 4 bases, with 18 bases between them. CDR3 sequence (DNA): TGTGCCAGCAGTCTACGAACAGGGTACTCGGGGGCCAACGTCCTGACTTTC. Protein sequence: CASSLRTGYSGANVLTF.